The source of this TCR beta chain is a study of T-cell reconstitution after alpha-beta-depleted transplantation in children. Preparation of the TCRbeta library involved a method that used unique molecular identifiers. TCRdb reprocessed the PCR reads via MiXCR and lists one record per CDR3 protein. The sample records a few hundred thousand distinct CDR3 sequences, less than 15% being singletons. This clonotype was found a few times. CDR1 and CDR2 (germline): SQVTM, ANQGSEA. The V gene lost 5 bases and the J gene lost 4 bases, with 21 bases spanning the gap. CDR3 length equals 15 residues. Source: PBMCs, taken from the stem cell graft. The TCR sequence derives from a human donor who donated a stem cell graft to a child with Fanconi anemia. The chain employs TRBV29-1 and TRBJ2-7; the D gene is possibly TRBD1 (6 bases). The CDR3 region is CSVNSGTRGGYEQYF. DNA for the CDR3: TGCAGCGTTAATTCGGGCACCAGGGGCGGATACGAGCAGTACTTC.